The present T cell receptor (beta chain) was sequenced within a study of CD8 T cells in ankylosing spondylitis. Regarding this clonotype: The antigen remains unidentified.

5'-RACE, quantitative and with molecular barcodes, yielded the TCR beta libraries. TCRdb reanalysed the 5' RACE reads using MiXCR and keeps one entry per CDR3 protein. The sample has about 270,000 distinct CDR3 sequences, roughly 32% seen once. The V and J ends lost 6 bases and 6 bases, in that order; junction bases with no gene match: 3. The CDR3 is 13 amino acids. Germline loops: CDR1 MNHNS, CDR2 SASEGT. Study-level points and caveats: One TCR beta motif, made up of roughly 8 highly homologous variants, appeared characteristic of ankylosing spondylitis blood. CD8+ by phenotype, disease-linked clones were relatively rare in peripheral blood.

The material sequenced was blood, either unsorted or a sorted T cell fraction (not recorded which). The sequence was obtained from a male donor with ankylosing spondylitis or in good health (not recorded which). The chain has TRBV6-1 and TRBJ2-2; 8 positions agree with TRBD1. CDR3 DNA sequence: TGTGCCAGCAGCGGACAGGGATCCGGGGAGCTGTTTTTT. Its translation: CASSGQGSGELFF.